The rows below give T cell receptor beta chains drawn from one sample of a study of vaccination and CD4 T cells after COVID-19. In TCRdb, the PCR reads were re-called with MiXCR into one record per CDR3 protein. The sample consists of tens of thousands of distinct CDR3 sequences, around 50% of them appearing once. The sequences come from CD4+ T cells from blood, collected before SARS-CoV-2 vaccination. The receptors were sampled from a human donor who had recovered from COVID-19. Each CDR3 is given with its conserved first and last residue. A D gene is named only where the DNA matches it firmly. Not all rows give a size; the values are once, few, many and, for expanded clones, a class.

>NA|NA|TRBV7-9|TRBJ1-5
TGTGCCAGCAGCTTCGGAGTGGGCATCGACTCGAATCAGCCCCAGCATTTT
CASSFGVGIDSNQPQHF
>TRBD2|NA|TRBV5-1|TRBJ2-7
TGCGCCAGCAGCTTGGCTAGCGGATACGAGCAGTACTTC
CASSLASGYEQYF
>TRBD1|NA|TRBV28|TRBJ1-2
TGTGCCAGCAGTTTCCAACAGGGGTTCTATGGCTACACCTTC
CASSFQQGFYGYTF
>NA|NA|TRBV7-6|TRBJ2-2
TGTGCCAGCGGCACTTCGGGGACCAACACCGGGGAGCTGTTTTTT
CASGTSGTNTGELFF
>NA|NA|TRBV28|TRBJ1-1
TGTGCCAGCAGTTTAAGGACGAACACTGAAGCTTTCTTT
CASSLRTNTEAFF
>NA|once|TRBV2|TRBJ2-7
TGTGCCAGCAGTGAAGCCTGGCTAGGGCGCTACGAGCAGTACTTC
CASSEAWLGRYEQYF
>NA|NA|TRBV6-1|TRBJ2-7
TGTGCCAGCAGTAGGAGGGTCTCCTACGAGCAGTACTTC
CASSRRVSYEQYF
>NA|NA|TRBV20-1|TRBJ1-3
TGCAGTGCCCCGGGGGGTTCTGGAAACACCATATATTTT
CSAPGGSGNTIYF
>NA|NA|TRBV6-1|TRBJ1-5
TGTGCCAGCAGTGAAAATGCGTGGCAGCCCCAGCATTTT
CASSENAWQPQHF
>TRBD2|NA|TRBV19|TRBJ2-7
TGTGCCAGTGGGGGGGTAGCGGGAACCAACGAGCAGTACTTC
CASGGVAGTNEQYF
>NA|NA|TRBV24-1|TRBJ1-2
TGTGCCACCAGTCTGACGGGCTATGGCTACACCTTC
CATSLTGYGYTF
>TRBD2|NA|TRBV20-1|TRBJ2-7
TGCAGTGCTCCCTCCGAGCGGACTAGCGGTGCGGGGGAGCAGTACTTC
CSAPSERTSGAGEQYF
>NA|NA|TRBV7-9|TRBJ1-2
TGTGCCAGCAGCTTATGGCCGATGGCCAATGGCTACACCTTC
CASSLWPMANGYTF
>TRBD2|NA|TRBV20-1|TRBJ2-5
TGCAGTGCTAGAGATCCAGCGGGAGCGGGCCAGACCCAGTACTTC
CSARDPAGAGQTQYF
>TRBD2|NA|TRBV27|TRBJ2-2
TGTGCCAGCAGTTTTCTAGCGGGAACGACCGGGGAGCTGTTTTTT
CASSFLAGTTGELFF
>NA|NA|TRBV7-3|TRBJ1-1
TGTGCCAGCAGCTTAAATCCCGGGAACACTGAAGCTTTCTTT
CASSLNPGNTEAFF
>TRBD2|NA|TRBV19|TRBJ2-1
TGTGCCAGTAGTATAGGTAGCGGGACTGTCTATGAGCAGTTCTTC
CASSIGSGTVYEQFF
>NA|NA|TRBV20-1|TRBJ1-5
TGCAGTGCCGCGCGGAGAAATCAGCCCCAGCATTTT
CSAARRNQPQHF
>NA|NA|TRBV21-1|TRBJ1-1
TGTGCCAGCGGGTCAGGGGGGAGCCCAGCTACCCTATATGGAGTATCTGAAGCTTTCTTT
CASGSGGSPATLYGVSEAFF
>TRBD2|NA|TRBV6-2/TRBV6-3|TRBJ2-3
TGTGCCAGCACCGCACTAGCGGGGCCGCGGTATACGCAGTATTTT
CASTALAGPRYTQYF
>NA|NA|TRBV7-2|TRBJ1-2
TGTGCCAGCAGCTTAACACAAAACTATGGCTACACCTTC
CASSLTQNYGYTF
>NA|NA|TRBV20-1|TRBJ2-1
TGCAGTGCTAGAGATAGGGCCAGGCGAGAGTTCTTC
CSARDRARREFF
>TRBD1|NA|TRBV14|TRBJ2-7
TGTGCCAGCAGCCAATCAACAGGGGAGCCTTACGAGCAGTACTTC
CASSQSTGEPYEQYF
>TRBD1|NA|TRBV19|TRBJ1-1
TGTGCCAGTAGTATAGTCGCAGGGGGCGGCACTGAAGCTTTCTTT
CASSIVAGGGTEAFF
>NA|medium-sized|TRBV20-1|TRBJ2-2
TGCAGTGCTCGATGGGGTAGCAGCGGGGAGCTGTTTTTT
CSARWGSSGELFF
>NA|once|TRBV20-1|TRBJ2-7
TGCAGTGCTACCCCTTTGGGGGGCAGGGACTACGAGCAGTACTTC
CSATPLGGRDYEQYF
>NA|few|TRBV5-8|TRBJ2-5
TGTGCCAGCAGCTTGGTTCAGAACCAAGAGACCCAGTACTTC
CASSLVQNQETQYF